This is a list of T cell receptor beta chains from one sample in a study of T cell repertoires in ileal Crohn's disease. Sequencing used immunoSEQ multiplex PCR; TCRdb keeps in-frame clones, though not all of them. This table holds a few thousand clones, around 80% found once. The specimen was ileal tissue. These receptors were taken from an adult with Crohn's disease. Both conserved end residues are part of each CDR3. The D gene is left open where the match is weak. Some rows have no size entry. The others give once, few or many, or a class for an expanded clone.

J | V | size | D | CDR3 | DNA
TRBJ1-3 | TRBV2 | . | TRBD1 | CASIPGTVNTIYF | TGTGCCAGTATACCCGGGACAGTAAACACCATATATTTT
TRBJ2-3 | TRBV30 | . | TRBD2 | CAWSGTSQDTQYF | TGTGCCTGGAGCGGGACTAGCCAAGATACGCAGTATTTT
TRBJ2-7 | TRBV2 | few | TRBD1 | CASTEDRGGGYEQYF | TGTGCCAGCACCGAGGACAGGGGAGGGGGGTACGAGCAGTACTTC
TRBJ2-1 | TRBV30 | few | . | CAWSVSRSYNEQFF | TGTGCCTGGAGTGTCTCCCGGTCCTACAATGAGCAGTTCTTC
TRBJ1-2 | TRBV10-2 | . | TRBD1 | CATDPFTGGYGYTF | TGCGCCACCGACCCCTTTACAGGGGGCTATGGCTACACCTTC
TRBJ1-2 | TRBV30 | . | . | CAWSRSQDGYTF | TGTGCCTGGAGTAGAAGCCAAGATGGCTACACCTTC
TRBJ1-5 | TRBV27 | . | . | CASSPAGVSSQPQHF | TGTGCCAGCAGTCCAGCAGGGGTGAGTAGTCAGCCCCAGCATTTT
TRBJ2-3 | TRBV5-1 | . | TRBD2 | CASSFQTSGGNTQYF | TGCGCCAGCAGCTTCCAGACTAGCGGGGGGAATACGCAGTATTTT
TRBJ2-1 | TRBV10-1 | . | TRBD1 | CASSDLPGTGVYNEQFF | TGCGCCAGCAGTGACCTCCCCGGGACAGGGGTCTACAATGAGCAGTTCTTC
TRBJ1-1 | TRBV30 | few | . | CAWSVQGDTEAFF | TGTGCCTGGAGTGTACAAGGGGACACTGAAGCTTTCTTT
TRBJ2-1 | TRBV29-1 | . | . | CSVEGFTPPSYNEQFF | TGCAGCGTTGAAGGATTCACTCCCCCGTCCTACAATGAGCAGTTCTTC
TRBJ2-7 | TRBV27 | . | . | CASSATGPREQYF | TGTGCCAGCAGTGCGACAGGCCCTCGGGAGCAGTACTTC
TRBJ1-4 | TRBV11-2 | . | . | CASSSPSQGNEKLFF | TGTGCCAGCAGCTCACCCTCCCAGGGGAATGAAAAACTGTTTTTT
TRBJ2-1 | TRBV6-5 | few | . | CASSYSYRTDNEQFF | TGTGCCAGCAGTTACTCGTACAGGACAGACAATGAGCAGTTCTTC
TRBJ1-2 | TRBV28 | . | TRBD1 | CASSYPGQGWRGYTF | TGTGCCAGCAGTTACCCCGGACAGGGGTGGCGTGGCTACACCTTC
TRBJ2-1 | TRBV2 | once | TRBD2 | CASSGLAGGMSSYNEQFF | TGTGCCAGCAGCGGACTAGCGGGGGGTATGAGCTCCTACAATGAGCAGTTCTTC
TRBJ2-1 | TRBV4-1 | . | TRBD2 | CASSPLAGGRDEQFF | TGCGCCAGCAGCCCATTAGCGGGGGGGCGAGATGAGCAGTTCTTC
TRBJ2-7 | TRBV29-1 | . | TRBD2 | CSAGGGTSGGTYEQYF | TGCAGCGCCGGAGGGGGAACTAGCGGGGGGACCTACGAGCAGTACTTC
TRBJ1-2 | TRBV7-2 | . | . | CASSLALGGQDGYTF | TGTGCCAGCAGCTTAGCCCTCGGGGGGCAGGATGGCTACACCTTC
TRBJ2-4 | TRBV28 | . | TRBD1 | CASSPPRTGGNIQYF | TGTGCCAGCAGTCCTCCCAGGACAGGGGGAAACATTCAGTACTTC
TRBJ2-7 | TRBV29-1 | . | . | CSVVEARAHEQYF | TGCAGCGTTGTAGAGGCCAGGGCTCACGAGCAGTACTTC
TRBJ1-2 | TRBV19 | few | . | CASSIRSYGYTF | TGTGCCAGTAGTATACGTTCCTATGGCTACACCTTC
TRBJ1-5 | TRBV19 | . | TRBD1 | CASSMGQHPYSNQPQHF | TGTGCCAGTAGTATGGGACAGCATCCTTATAGCAATCAGCCCCAGCATTTT
TRBJ2-3 | TRBV10-2 | . | TRBD2 | CASRADGTSGETTDTQYF | TGCGCCAGCAGGGCTGACGGGACTAGCGGGGAGACCACAGATACGCAGTATTTT
TRBJ2-1 | TRBV9 | . | TRBD2 | CASSVDRAGGYNEQFF | TGTGCCAGCAGCGTAGATCGAGCGGGGGGCTACAATGAGCAGTTCTTC
TRBJ2-7 | TRBV2 | . | TRBD1 | CASSGYGQGTNKYF | TGTGCCAGCAGTGGGTATGGACAGGGTACAAATAAGTACTTC
TRBJ2-3 | TRBV11-2 | . | . | CASSARDTQYF | TGTGCCAGCAGCGCGCGCGATACGCAGTATTTT
TRBJ1-1 | TRBV7-9 | . | TRBD1 | CASSVAGGQEAFF | TGTGCCAGCAGCGTCGCAGGGGGGCAGGAAGCTTTCTTT
TRBJ1-5 | TRBV5-1 | . | . | CASRSSRTAAAQPQHF | TGCGCCAGCAGGTCGAGTAGGACAGCGGCCGCTCAGCCCCAGCATTTT
TRBJ1-2 | TRBV4-1 | once | . | CASSQGPGPSLYGYTF | TGCGCCAGCAGCCAAGGGCCCGGCCCTAGTCTTTATGGCTACACCTTC
TRBJ1-2 | TRBV6-5 | . | . | CASSYREGYYGYTF | TGTGCCAGCAGTTACCGGGAGGGATACTATGGCTACACCTTC
TRBJ2-7 | TRBV5-1 | . | TRBD1 | CASSLMGGRGSEQYF | TGCGCCAGCAGCTTGATGGGCGGCAGGGGGTCCGAGCAGTACTTC